This T cell receptor beta chain emerged from a study of CD8+ T cells in alopecia areata. As for treatment: oral pan-JAK inhibitor, 5-10 mg twice daily. Alopecia areata patients gave lesional scalp punch biopsies and peripheral blood samples. Trimming removed 4 bases at V and 0 bases at J, with 13 bases between. CDR3 length: 14 amino acids. CDR1 and CDR2 from the germline V gene are SQVTM and ANQGSEA. The authors extracted RNA and reverse transcribed it into cDNA as the sequencing template. TCRdb keeps only in-frame clones here, not all; method: immunoSEQ multiplex PCR. The sample comprises approximately 180,000 clones, around 58% of which are singletons, and 16% rests with the top ten.

Here the sequenced sample was CD4+ T cells sorted from blood, taken at approximately week 60, from a patient treated with tofacitinib. The clonotype comes from a human donor with alopecia areata. The rearrangement uses TRBV29-1 and TRBJ2-7, with D maybe TRBD1 (5 bases). CDR3 sequence reads: CSVAKTALSYEQYF. In DNA, the CDR3 is TGCAGCGTTGCAAAGACAGCACTCTCCTACGAGCAGTACTTC.